These 25 T cell receptor beta chains were sequenced from one sample in a study of blood T cell repertoires in COVID-19 (TCRdb year 2020). Libraries were prepared through the immunoSEQ multiplex PCR assay. TCRdb carries this immuneACCESS record with in-frame sequences only. Its versions omit some clonotypes, under half of them owing to an unresolved V gene in the studies checked, with the rest unexplained. A total of 55,000 to 80,000 clones appear in this sample, 83% of them only once. Over 4.5% of the sample is taken by the ten largest. The sequenced material came from peripheral blood. The receptors were gathered from a man in his forties or fifties with active COVID-19.

The genes are TRBV4-1 and TRBJ1-1, with TRBD1 matching 9 bases. V lost 0 bases to trimming and J lost 4 bases; unmatched junction nucleotides: 6. CDR1 is MGHRA and CDR2 is YSYEKL in the germline V gene. CDR3 length: 16 amino acids. In DNA, the CDR3 is TGCGCCAGCAGCCAAGACTTAGGGACAGGGCCCACTGAAGCTTTCTTT. This translates into CASSQDLGTGPTEAFF.

J is TRBJ2-7 and V is TRBV6-5; no definite D call. Trimming left V 5 bases short and J 0 bases short, with 11 bases between. CDR1 is MNHEY and CDR2 is SVGAGI in the germline V gene. The CDR3 spans 14 residues. The CDR3, as DNA: TGTGCCAGCAGTCCCTACAGACACTCCTACGAGCAGTACTTC. Amino acid sequence: CASSPYRHSYEQYF.

The chain couples TRBV11-2 to TRBJ2-2; 8 bases fit TRBD1. This CDR3 has 16 residues. Trimming removed 2 bases from V and 2 bases from J; junction bases left unmatched: 4. The germline gives CDR1 SGHAT, CDR2 FQNNGV. The CDR3 protein is CASSLHRGANTGELFF. For the CDR3, the DNA is TGTGCCAGCAGCTTACACAGGGGGGCAAACACCGGGGAGCTGTTTTTT.

The V gene is TRBV7-8, the J gene TRBJ2-5; a weak D match, TRBD2 (7 bases). V lost 5 bases to trimming and J lost 5 bases, with 21 bases between them. Germline loops: CDR1 SGHVS, CDR2 FQNEAQ. The CDR3 loop spans 16 amino acids. The CDR3 DNA reads TGTGCCAGCAGCCCCCGAGGGGGGGCTGGTAGGGAGACCCAGTACTTC. Translation: CASSPRGGAGRETQYF. Complete variable domain (other parts from reference TRBV7-8 and TRBJ2-5): GAGVSQSPRYKVAKRGQDVALRCDPISGHVSLFWYQQALGQGPEFLTYFQNEAQLDKSGLPSDRFFAERPEGSVSTLKIQRTQQEDSAVYLCASSPRGGAGRETQYFGPGTRLLVL.

This clone was detected only a few times. The chain is built from TRBV9 and TRBJ1-3, with a possible D match to TRBD1 (5 bases). Trimming pared 4 bases from V and 2 bases from J, leaving 13 bases between. Germline assignment: CDR1 SGDLS and CDR2 YYNGEE. The CDR3 extends over 15 amino acids. The DNA for the CDR3 is TGTGCCAGCAGCTCACCGCAGACAGCTGGAAACACCATATATTTT. The encoded protein is CASSSPQTAGNTIYF.

The gene calls are TRBV7-3 and TRBJ2-5, with 7 bases aligning to TRBD1. Losses at the gene ends were 4 bases for V and 5 bases for J; bases not matched to a gene: 4. Germline CDR1 is SGHTA and CDR2 is FQGTGA. The CDR3 consists of 13 residues. CDR3 in DNA: TGTGCCAGCAGCTGGGTACAGGGGGAGACCCAGTACTTC. It translates to CASSWVQGETQYF.

The J gene is TRBJ1-4, the V gene TRBV19, with TRBD1 identical over 8 bases. Germline-derived CDR1 and CDR2 are LNHDA and SQIVND (reference sequence). This CDR3 contains 14 residues. The ends lost 4 bases at V and 7 bases at J; junction bases unmatched: 5. The CDR3 sequence: CASSTGQGGEKLFF. Written as DNA, the CDR3 is TGTGCCAGTAGTACAGGACAGGGAGGTGAAAAACTGTTTTTT. The whole variable domain, remainder taken from reference TRBV19 and TRBJ1-4, is DGGITQSPKYLFRKEGQNVTLSCEQNLNHDAMYWYRQDPGQGLRLIYYSQIVNDFQKGDIAEGYSVSREKKESFPLTVTSAQKNPTAFYLCASSTGQGGEKLFFGSGTQLSVL.

V gene TRBV5-5 combines with J gene TRBJ1-4; 7 nucleotides align to TRBD1. J gave up 8 bases and V 4 bases, and 11 bases lay outside the gene matches. Per germline, CDR1 SGHKS and CDR2 YYEKEE (reference sequence). This CDR3 has 15 residues. CDR3 residues: CASSVTGTAREKLFF. The CDR3 coding sequence is TGTGCCAGCAGCGTAACCGGGACAGCGAGAGAAAAACTGTTTTTT. Full variable domain (remainder filled in from reference TRBV5-5 and TRBJ1-4): DAGVTQSPTHLIKTRGQQVTLRCSPISGHKSVSWYQQVLGQGPQFIFQYYEKEERGRGNFPDRFSARQFPNYSSELNVNALLLGDSALYLCASSVTGTAREKLFFGSGTQLSVL.

The V gene is TRBV29-1, the J gene TRBJ2-7, with D possibly being TRBD2 (6 bases). V gave up 4 bases and J gave up 5 bases, with 12 bases separating them. Germline V gene data show CDR1 as SQVTM and CDR2 as ANQGSEA. This CDR3 has 12 residues. CDR3 sequence (DNA): TGCAGCGTTGTGGAGGGTACCCACGAGCAGTACTTC. Amino acid sequence: CSVVEGTHEQYF.

This chain connects TRBV7-9 to TRBJ2-3; 9 nucleotides align to TRBD2. The CDR3 totals 16 residues. CDR1 and CDR2 from the germline V gene are SEHNR and FQNEAQ (reference sequence). V gave up 4 bases and J gave up 4 bases; unmatched junction bases: 9. CDR3 sequence (DNA): TGTGCCAGCAGCTCCAGTAGCGGGGGTGGGGCAGATACGCAGTATTTT. The encoded protein is CASSSSSGGGADTQYF. The variable domain in full, completed from reference TRBV7-9 and TRBJ2-3, reads DTGVSQNPRHKITKRGQNVTFRCDPISEHNRLYWYRQTLGQGPEFLTYFQNEAQLEKSRLLSDRFSAERPKGSFSTLEIQRTEQGDSAMYLCASSSSSGGGADTQYFGPGTRLTVL.

This chain connects TRBV5-4 to TRBJ2-7, with 12 bases lining up with TRBD2. The CDR3 is made up of 17 amino acids. The trim removed 4 bases at V and 0 bases at J, leaving 8 bases unmatched. Germline-derived CDR1 and CDR2 are SGHNT and YYREEE (reference sequence). The CDR3 bases are TGTGCCAGCAGCCCGCGACTAGCGGGGGCCCACTCCTACGAGCAGTACTTC. Encoded protein: CASSPRLAGAHSYEQYF.

As concerns this clone: Other nucleotide sequences from this sample produce the same CDR3. This chain joins TRBV3-1 (or the pseudogene TRBV3-2) and TRBJ1-1, with a weak D call TRBD1 (5 bases). The CDR3 has 11 residues. With 6 bases removed from V and 6 bases from J, the gap between germline ends came to 8 bases. Germline values: CDR1 LGHDT, CDR2 YNNKEL (reference sequence). CDR3 protein: CASRGGAEAFF. The CDR3 bases are TGTGCCAGCAGGGGGGGGGCTGAAGCTTTCTTT.

The chain carries TRBV6-5 and TRBJ2-2; D not certain. The CDR3 covers 14 residues. The germline CDR1 and CDR2 sequences are MNHEY and SVGAGI. The germline V and J ends were trimmed by 2 bases and 6 bases, with 10 bases remaining between them. CDR3 nucleotide sequence: TGTGCCAGCAGTTACGCACGGGTATCCGGGGAGCTGTTTTTT. Its translation is CASSYARVSGELFF.

The V and J genes are TRBV7-6 and TRBJ2-7, with 14 bases lining up with TRBD2. V trimming: 6 bases; J trimming: 3 bases; junction bases outside the gene matches: 7. Per germline, CDR1 SGHVS and CDR2 FNYEAQ. This CDR3 has 16 residues. The CDR3 nucleotides are TGTGCCAGCAGTTCTGGGGGACTAGCGGGGGACTACGAGCAGTACTTC. Translation: CASSSGGLAGDYEQYF. Full variable domain (missing parts from reference TRBV7-6 and TRBJ2-7): GAGVSQSPRYKVTKRGQDVALRCDPISGHVSLYWYRQALGQGPEFLTYFNYEAQQDKSGLPNDRFSAERPEGSISTLTIQRTEQRDSAMYRCASSSGGLAGDYEQYFGPGTRLTVT.

In its sample, this clone was seen a few times. V gene TRBV7-9 combines with J gene TRBJ2-7, with D possibly TRBD2 on 5 matching bases. Trimming stripped 7 bases from V and 0 bases from J, with 13 bases between. Germline V CDR1 and CDR2: SEHNR, FQNEAQ (reference sequence). The CDR3 has 14 amino acids. The CDR3 DNA reads TGTGCCAGCATGTCCTCGGGATTCTCCTACGAGCAGTACTTC. Translating gives CASMSSGFSYEQYF.

The rearrangement joins TRBV5-4 to TRBJ2-3, with 10 bases that match TRBD2. Germline V gene data show CDR1 as SGHNT and CDR2 as YYREEE (reference sequence). This CDR3 region has 16 residues. V lost 2 bases and J lost 1; bases outside the gene matches: 4. CDR3 coding DNA: TGTGCCAGCAGCTTAGTCGGGACTAGCGGCACAGATACGCAGTATTTT. Residues: CASSLVGTSGTDTQYF.

The chain couples TRBV5-1 to TRBJ2-3, with TRBD2 matching over 13 bases. With V trimmed by 4 bases and J by 2 bases, 7 bases remained unmatched. CDR1 is SGHRS and CDR2 is YFSETQ in the germline V gene. This CDR3 region has 17 residues. Here the CDR3 DNA reads TGCGCCAGCAGCCCTCGGGGACTAGCGGGGAACACAGATACGCAGTATTTT. Its translation is CASSPRGLAGNTDTQYF.

CDR3 in amino acids: CASSPPGTSGDEQYF. The CDR3 DNA sequence: TGTGCCAGCTCACCTCCGGGCACTAGCGGGGACGAGCAGTACTTC. The chain is built from TRBV18 and TRBJ2-7; TRBD2 aligns across 10 bases. The CDR3 contains 15 residues. The J segment lost 5 bases and the V segment lost 3 bases, leaving 7 bases of the junction unmatched. Germline CDR1 KGHSH, CDR2 LQKENI.

This chain links TRBV6-6 with TRBJ2-5, with 14 bases matching TRBD2. The CDR3 is made up of 16 amino acids. Per germline, CDR1 MNHNY and CDR2 SVGAGI (reference sequence). After removal of 5 bases from V and 4 bases from J, the junction contained 6 bases not matched to a gene. The CDR3 DNA reads as TGTGCCAGCAGTACTCGACTAGCGGGGGGGCCAGAGACCCAGTACTTC. This encodes CASSTRLAGGPETQYF.

The V call is TRBV7-2, the J call TRBJ1-1; a weak D match, TRBD1 (6 bases). From germline, CDR1 is SGHTA and CDR2 FQGNSA. V lost 1 base to trimming and J lost 1 base, with 13 bases between them. The CDR3 has 16 residues. The CDR3 reads CASSLDGRGPNTEAFF. Here the CDR3 DNA reads TGTGCCAGCAGCTTAGATGGCAGGGGCCCGAACACTGAAGCTTTCTTT.

V and J are TRBV18 and TRBJ2-5, with TRBD2 matching over 13 bases. The junction had 8 bases not matched to a gene; V was cut back by 3 bases and J by 13 bases. The CDR3 covers 14 residues. Germline loops: CDR1 KGHSH, CDR2 LQKENI. The CDR3 region has the DNA TGTGCCAGCTCACCTGGACTAGCGGGGGACCAAGGGTACTTC. Amino acids: CASSPGLAGDQGYF.

This clone was observed a single time. This rearrangement joins TRBV28 to TRBJ2-7; TRBD2 matches at 10 bases. V shed 3 bases and J 2 bases; nucleotides not matched to a gene: 7. The CDR3 spans 16 residues. Germline V lookup: CDR1 MDHEN, CDR2 SYDVKM. Here the CDR3 reads CASSLALAGDPYEQYF. DNA of the CDR3: TGTGCCAGCAGTTTGGCCCTAGCGGGAGACCCCTACGAGCAGTACTTC.

CDR3 protein: CASSATGTGIGDTQYF. The CDR3 DNA follows: TGTGCCAGCAGCGCTACCGGGACAGGGATTGGAGATACGCAGTATTTT. The chain joins TRBV2 to TRBJ2-3, with 9 bases fitting TRBD1. This CDR3 has 16 amino acids. Germline V lookup: CDR1 SNHLY, CDR2 FYNNEI. Trimming removed 6 bases from V and 5 bases from J; junction bases left unmatched: 12.

The chain recombines TRBV5-4 with TRBJ2-5, with 10 bases aligning to TRBD1. The junction had 8 bases not matched to a gene; V was cut back by 4 bases and J by 5 bases. This CDR3 contains 15 residues. Germline-derived CDR1 and CDR2 are SGHNT and YYREEE (reference sequence). For the CDR3, the DNA is TGTGCCAGCAGCGCGGACAGGGGGAGGACGGAGACCCAGTACTTC. Amino acid sequence: CASSADRGRTETQYF.

The chain employs TRBV19 and TRBJ2-7, with 12 positions matching TRBD2. The CDR3 is 15 residues long. Per the germline V gene, CDR1 is LNHDA and CDR2 is SQIVND (reference sequence). Germline trimming cut 5 bases from V and 2 bases from J; bases unmatched to any gene: 4. The CDR3 nucleotides read TGTGCCAGTAGTTCTGGACTAGCGGGGACCTACGAGCAGTACTTC. Its protein is CASSSGLAGTYEQYF.